Each of the 14 T cell receptor beta chains below was sequenced from the same sample in a study of blood T cells in healthy people across ages. The second PCR ran roughly 6 to 12 cycles with a sample-barcoded 5' primer and J-beta primers. TCRdb re-derived calls from the 5' RACE reads in MiXCR, one entry per CDR3 protein. The sample lists about 1.7 million distinct CDR3 sequences; roughly 30% were seen once. Sequencing was carried out using blood. The origin of the receptors is a woman in her 30s in good health.

The chain's CDR3 is CASSWRRALAEGETQYF. In DNA, the CDR3 is TGCGCCAGCAGCTGGCGGCGCGCGCTAGCGGAGGGGGAGACCCAGTACTTC. V is TRBV5-1 and J is TRBJ2-5, with TRBD2 identical over 7 bases. Trimming at V came to 3 bases and at J to 5 bases, leaving 16 bases not matched to a gene. From germline, CDR1 is SGHRS and CDR2 YFSETQ. The CDR3 spans 17 residues.

Only a few counts were recorded for this clonotype. The chain employs TRBV10-2 and TRBJ2-7; 7 nucleotides align to TRBD2. The CDR3 is 16 residues long. V shed 2 bases and J 0 bases; nucleotides not matched to a gene: 7. Germline CDR1 is WSHSY and CDR2 is SAAADI. DNA for the CDR3: TGCGCCAGCAGTGAGACTAGGGCGGGAGCCTCCTACGAGCAGTACTTC. Translated, it gives CASSETRAGASYEQYF.

The chain combines TRBV13 with TRBJ2-3; 8 bases are a match to TRBD2. V shed 2 bases, J shed 7 bases, and the junction held 8 bases outside the gene matches. Germline loops: CDR1 PRHDT, CDR2 FYEKMQ (reference sequence). The CDR3 is 15 residues long. Here the CDR3 DNA reads TGTGCCAGCAGCTTACTCAGCGGGAGTGTCAATACGCAGTATTTT. Translation gives CASSLLSGSVNTQYF.

This clonotype was observed at least ten times. The chain carries TRBV7-6 and TRBJ2-1; TRBD2 agrees at 7 bases. The V and J ends lost 4 bases and 3 bases, in that order; junction bases with no gene match: 6. This CDR3 region has 15 residues. Germline V gene data show CDR1 as SGHVS and CDR2 as FNYEAQ. The CDR3 is CASSSGTNLYNEQFF. The DNA of the CDR3 is TGTGCCAGCAGCTCCGGGACTAACCTCTACAATGAGCAGTTCTTC.

This clonotype has ten or more counts. V is TRBV5-1 and J is TRBJ2-7; perhaps D is TRBD1 or TRBD2 (5 bases each). Trimming stripped 4 bases from V and 5 bases from J, with 16 bases between. The germline V gene has CDR1 SGHRS and CDR2 YFSETQ. There are 14 residues in the CDR3. CDR3 protein: CASSLGPSSDEQYF. CDR3 coding DNA: TGCGCCAGCAGCCTGGGACCCTCTTCTGACGAGCAGTACTTC.

J is TRBJ1-2 and V is TRBV12-3 or TRBV12-4; no clear D. V dropped 2 bases and J dropped 10 bases, with 8 bases sitting between them. The CDR3 is 11 residues long. This CDR3 is CASSLNKNYTF. The CDR3 nucleotides read TGTGCCAGCAGTTTAAATAAGAACTACACCTTC.

This rearrangement joins TRBV7-2 to TRBJ1-4; 9 bases line up with TRBD1. Unmatched junction bases numbered 6, after V lost 8 bases and J lost 8 bases. Germline V gene sequence: CDR1 SGHTA, CDR2 FQGNSA. The length of the CDR3 is 13 residues. The CDR3 DNA reads as TGTGCCAGCGGCCGACAGGGGGACGAAAAACTGTTTTTT. Its translation is CASGRQGDEKLFF. Together with reference TRBV7-2 and TRBJ1-4, the CDR3 gives the full variable domain: GAGVSQSPSNKVTEKGKDVELRCDPISGHTALYWYRQSLGQGLEFLIYFQGNSAPDKSGLPSDRFSAERTGGSVSTLTIQRTQQEDSAVYLCASGRQGDEKLFFGSGTQLSVL.

This clonotype has more than one count but fewer than ten. The V call is TRBV28, the J call TRBJ2-1; 13 bases are a match to TRBD2. The ends lost 6 bases at V and 1 base at J; junction bases unmatched: 9. The CDR3 totals 18 residues. Germline values: CDR1 MDHEN, CDR2 SYDVKM. The CDR3 here is CASRTGTSGAGSYNEQFF. The CDR3 DNA reads TGTGCCAGCAGGACCGGGACTAGCGGGGCCGGGTCCTACAATGAGCAGTTCTTC.

The rearrangement joins TRBV29-1 to TRBJ2-1; 14 bases fit TRBD2. The CDR3 extends over 18 amino acids. Trimming cost V 1 base and J 12 bases; bases outside gene matches: 17. Germline V CDR1 and CDR2: SQVTM, ANQGSEA. The CDR3 loop reads CSVEVIGGTSGRGVGQFF. CDR3 bases: TGCAGCGTTGAAGTTATTGGGGGGACTAGCGGGAGAGGTGTTGGGCAGTTCTTC.

V gene TRBV6-6 combines with J gene TRBJ2-1, with D uncertain. This CDR3 comprises 14 residues. V was pared by 1 base and J by 2 bases, with 6 bases between. Per germline, CDR1 MNHNY and CDR2 SVGAGI (reference sequence). DNA of the CDR3: TGTGCCAGCAGTTACTTACAGACCTACAATGAGCAGTTCTTC. It specifies CASSYLQTYNEQFF.

This chain connects TRBV5-1 to TRBJ2-3; D tentatively reads TRBD1 or TRBD2 (5 bases each). Germline V gives CDR1 SGHRS, CDR2 YFSETQ. This CDR3 has 15 residues. V was trimmed by 1 base and J by 3 bases, leaving 12 bases between them. Here the CDR3 reads CASSLRGRPTDTQYF. CDR3 nucleotides: TGCGCCAGCAGCTTGAGGGGACGTCCGACAGATACGCAGTATTTT. Using reference TRBV5-1 and TRBJ2-3 for the parts outside the CDR3, the full variable domain is KAGVTQTPRYLIKTRGQQVTLSCSPISGHRSVSWYQQTPGQGLQFLFEYFSETQRNKGNFPGRFSGRQFSNSRSEMNVSTLELGDSALYLCASSLRGRPTDTQYFGPGTRLTVL.

This clonotype has just a few counts. This sequence joins TRBV12-5 and TRBJ2-1, with D possibly being TRBD2 (5 bases). The CDR3 has 15 amino acids. V lost 5 bases and J 0 bases, leaving 11 bases between the germline ends. Germline lookup yields CDR1 LGHNT and CDR2 FRNRAP. Here the CDR3 DNA reads TGTGCTAGTGGTCCCCTGGCGGGCTCCTACAATGAGCAGTTCTTC. Translating it yields CASGPLAGSYNEQFF.

A few counts support this clonotype. The gene calls are TRBV10-3 and TRBJ2-1; D gene unclear. V was pared by 4 bases and J by 6 bases, with 10 bases between. Germline V lookup: CDR1 ENHRY, CDR2 SYGVKD. The CDR3 contains 13 residues. The CDR3 DNA reads TGTGCCATCAGTGGTTCCCCGAGCAATGAGCAGTTCTTC. Protein: CAISGSPSNEQFF.

A few counts support this clonotype. The rearrangement uses TRBV7-6 and TRBJ1-2; D gene uncertain. The CDR3 length is 13 residues. Looked up from germline, CDR1 is SGHVS and CDR2 is FNYEAQ. Trimming took off 3 bases at V and 6 bases at J, with 11 bases between the two ends. The CDR3 reads CASSLLGLDGYTF. Written as DNA, the CDR3 is TGTGCCAGCAGCTTGTTAGGGCTGGATGGCTACACCTTC.